The rows below give T cell receptor beta chains drawn from one sample of a study of blood T cell repertoires in COVID-19. Clones were sequenced by immunoSEQ multiplex PCR, and TCRdb holds only the in-frame ones, with some missing. The sample holds over 200,000 clones, roughly nine tenths seen once. The sample taken for sequencing was PBMCs or T cells enriched from blood (not recorded which). Receptors originate from a woman between 45 and 60 years old in a cohort exposed to, infected with or recovered from COVID-19 (not recorded which). CDR3s include the opening cysteine and the closing phenylalanine or tryptophan. A D gene is named only where the DNA matches it firmly. Not all rows give a size; the values are once, few, many and, for expanded clones, a class.

once,TRBV24-1,NA,TRBJ2-3,CATSDAASPSTDTQYF,TGTGCCACCAGTGATGCGGCTAGTCCTAGCACAGATACGCAGTATTTT
NA,TRBV19,TRBD1,TRBJ2-4,CASKGQGTKNIQYF,TGTGCCAGTAAGGGACAGGGGACCAAAAACATTCAGTACTTC
NA,TRBV4-3,NA,TRBJ1-2,CASSRDRVYGYTF,TGCGCCAGCAGCCGAGACCGCGTCTATGGCTACACCTTC
few,TRBV7-2,NA,TRBJ1-5,CASSPDRNQPQHF,TGTGCCAGCAGCCCTGACAGAAATCAGCCCCAGCATTTT
once,TRBV9,NA,TRBJ1-2,CASSATGHLYGYTF,TGTGCCAGCAGCGCTACGGGACACCTCTATGGCTACACCTTC
NA,TRBV27,NA,TRBJ1-1,CASSLGAIDMGAFF,TGTGCCAGCAGTTTGGGGGCGATCGATATGGGAGCTTTCTTT
NA,TRBV6-2/TRBV6-3,TRBD1,TRBJ1-2,CASSPGTGYLSYGYTF,TGTGCCAGCAGCCCTGGGACAGGATACTTAAGTTATGGCTACACCTTC
NA,TRBV3-1/TRBV3-2,TRBD1,TRBJ2-1,CASSLGQGGNEQFF,TGTGCCAGCAGCCTGGGACAGGGTGGGAATGAGCAGTTCTTC
NA,TRBV5-1,NA,TRBJ1-1,CASSLAAGAGVTEAFF,TGCGCCAGCAGCTTGGCGGCGGGGGCAGGTGTAACTGAAGCTTTCTTT
NA,TRBV10-3,TRBD1,TRBJ1-2,CAITHTGEGGYTF,TGTGCCATCACCCATACAGGGGAAGGAGGCTACACCTTC
NA,TRBV5-1,TRBD1,TRBJ2-5,CASSWGTGERETQYF,TGCGCCAGCAGCTGGGGGACAGGGGAACGAGAGACCCAGTACTTC